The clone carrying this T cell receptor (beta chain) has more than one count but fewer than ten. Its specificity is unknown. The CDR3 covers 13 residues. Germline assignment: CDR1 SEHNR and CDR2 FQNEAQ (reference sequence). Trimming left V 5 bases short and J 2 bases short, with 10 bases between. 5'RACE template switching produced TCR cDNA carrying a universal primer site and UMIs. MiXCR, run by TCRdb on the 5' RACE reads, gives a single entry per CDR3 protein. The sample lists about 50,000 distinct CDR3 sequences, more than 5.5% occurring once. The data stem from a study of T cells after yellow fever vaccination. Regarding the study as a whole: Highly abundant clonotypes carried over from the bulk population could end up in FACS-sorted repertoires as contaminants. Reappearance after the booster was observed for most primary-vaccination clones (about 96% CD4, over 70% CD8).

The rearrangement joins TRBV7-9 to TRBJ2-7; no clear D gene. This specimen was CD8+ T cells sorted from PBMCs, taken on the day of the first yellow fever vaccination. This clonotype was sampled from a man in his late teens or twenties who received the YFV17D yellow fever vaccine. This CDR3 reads CASSPTATYEQYV. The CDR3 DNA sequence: TGTGCCAGCAGCCCCACCGCAACCTACGAGCAGTACGTC.